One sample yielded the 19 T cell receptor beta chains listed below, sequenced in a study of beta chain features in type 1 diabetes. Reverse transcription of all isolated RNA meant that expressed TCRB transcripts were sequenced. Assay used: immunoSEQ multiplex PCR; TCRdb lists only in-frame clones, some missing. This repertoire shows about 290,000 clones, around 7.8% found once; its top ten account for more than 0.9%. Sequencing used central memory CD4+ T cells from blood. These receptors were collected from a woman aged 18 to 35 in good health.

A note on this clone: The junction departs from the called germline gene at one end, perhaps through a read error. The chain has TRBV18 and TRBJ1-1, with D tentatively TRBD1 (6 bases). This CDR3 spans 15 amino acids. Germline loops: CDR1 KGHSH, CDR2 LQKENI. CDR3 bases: TGTGCCAGCGCACCACCGGGGGCCCTTGGGACTGAAGCTTTCTTT. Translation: CASAPPGALGTEAFF.

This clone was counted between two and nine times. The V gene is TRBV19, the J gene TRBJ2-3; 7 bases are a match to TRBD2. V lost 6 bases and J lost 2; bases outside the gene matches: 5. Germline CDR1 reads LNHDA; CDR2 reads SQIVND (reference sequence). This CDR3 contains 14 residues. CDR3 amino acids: CASRGREYTDTQYF. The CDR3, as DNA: TGTGCCAGTAGAGGGCGGGAGTACACAGATACGCAGTATTTT. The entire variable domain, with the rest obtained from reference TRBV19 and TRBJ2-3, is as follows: DGGITQSPKYLFRKEGQNVTLSCEQNLNHDAMYWYRQDPGQGLRLIYYSQIVNDFQKGDIAEGYSVSREKKESFPLTVTSAQKNPTAFYLCASRGREYTDTQYFGPGTRLTVL.

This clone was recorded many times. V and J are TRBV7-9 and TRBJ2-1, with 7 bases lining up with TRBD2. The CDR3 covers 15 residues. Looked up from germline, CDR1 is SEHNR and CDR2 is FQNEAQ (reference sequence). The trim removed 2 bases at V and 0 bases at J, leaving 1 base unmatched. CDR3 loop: CASSLRGGSYNEQFF. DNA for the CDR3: TGTGCCAGCAGCTTACGCGGGGGCTCCTACAATGAGCAGTTCTTC. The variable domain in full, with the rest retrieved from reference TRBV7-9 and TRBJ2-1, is DTGVSQNPRHKITKRGQNVTFRCDPISEHNRLYWYRQTLGQGPEFLTYFQNEAQLEKSRLLSDRFSAERPKGSFSTLEIQRTEQGDSAMYLCASSLRGGSYNEQFFGPGTRLTVL.

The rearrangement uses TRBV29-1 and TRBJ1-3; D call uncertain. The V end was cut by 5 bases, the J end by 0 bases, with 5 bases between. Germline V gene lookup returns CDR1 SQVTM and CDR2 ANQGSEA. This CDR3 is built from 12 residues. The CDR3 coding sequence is TGCAGCGTTTTGAGCTCTGGAAACACCATATATTTT. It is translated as CSVLSSGNTIYF.

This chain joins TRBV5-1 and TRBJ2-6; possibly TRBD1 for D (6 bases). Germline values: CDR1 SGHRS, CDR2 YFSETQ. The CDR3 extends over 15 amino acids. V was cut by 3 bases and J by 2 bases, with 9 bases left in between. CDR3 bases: TGCGCCAGCAGCTCCCGGGACACTGGGGCCAACGTCCTGACTTTC. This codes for CASSSRDTGANVLTF.

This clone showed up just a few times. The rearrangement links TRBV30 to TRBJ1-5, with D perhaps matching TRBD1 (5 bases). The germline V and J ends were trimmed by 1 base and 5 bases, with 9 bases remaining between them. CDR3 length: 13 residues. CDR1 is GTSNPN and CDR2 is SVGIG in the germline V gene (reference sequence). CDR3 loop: CAWSGQTHQPQHF. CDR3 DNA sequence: TGTGCCTGGAGTGGACAGACCCATCAGCCCCAGCATTTT. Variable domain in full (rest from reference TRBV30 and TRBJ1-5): SQTIHQWPATLVQPVGSPLSLECTVEGTSNPNLYWYRQAAGRGLQLLFYSVGIGQISSEVPQNLSASRPQDRQFILSSKKLLLSDSGFYLCAWSGQTHQPQHFGDGTRLSIL.

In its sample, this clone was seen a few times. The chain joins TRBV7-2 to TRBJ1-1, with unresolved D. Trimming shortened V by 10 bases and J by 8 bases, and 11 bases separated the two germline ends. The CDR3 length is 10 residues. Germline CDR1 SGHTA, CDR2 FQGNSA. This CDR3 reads CATSLWEAFF. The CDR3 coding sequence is TGTGCCACCAGTCTTTGGGAAGCTTTCTTT.

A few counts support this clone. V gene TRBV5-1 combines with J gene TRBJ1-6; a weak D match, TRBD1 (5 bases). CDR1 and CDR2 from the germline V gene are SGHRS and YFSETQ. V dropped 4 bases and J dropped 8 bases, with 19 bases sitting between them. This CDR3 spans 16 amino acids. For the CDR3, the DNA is TGCGCCAGCAGCGACCCTGGCGGGGGATCGGATTCACCCCTCCACTTT. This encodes CASSDPGGGSDSPLHF.

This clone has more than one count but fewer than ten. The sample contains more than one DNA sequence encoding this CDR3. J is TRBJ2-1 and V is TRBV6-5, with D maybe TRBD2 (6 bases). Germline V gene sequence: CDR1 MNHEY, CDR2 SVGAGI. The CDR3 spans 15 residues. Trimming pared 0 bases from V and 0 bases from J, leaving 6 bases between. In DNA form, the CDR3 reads TGTGCCAGCAGTTACTCCGGGGGCTCCTACAATGAGCAGTTCTTC. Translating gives CASSYSGGSYNEQFF.

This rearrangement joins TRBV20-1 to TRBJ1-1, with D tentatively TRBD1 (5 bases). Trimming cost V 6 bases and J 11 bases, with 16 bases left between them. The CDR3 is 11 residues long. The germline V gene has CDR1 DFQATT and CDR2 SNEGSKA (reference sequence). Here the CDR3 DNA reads TGCAGTGCCGCAAAAACTTGGGGGGCTTTCTTT. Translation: CSAAKTWGAFF.

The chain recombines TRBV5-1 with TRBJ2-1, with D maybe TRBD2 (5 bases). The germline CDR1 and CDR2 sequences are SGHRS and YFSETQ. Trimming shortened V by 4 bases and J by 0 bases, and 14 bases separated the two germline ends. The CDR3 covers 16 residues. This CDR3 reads CASSPRDFSSYNEQFF. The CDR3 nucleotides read TGCGCCAGCAGCCCACGGGATTTCAGCTCCTACAATGAGCAGTTCTTC.

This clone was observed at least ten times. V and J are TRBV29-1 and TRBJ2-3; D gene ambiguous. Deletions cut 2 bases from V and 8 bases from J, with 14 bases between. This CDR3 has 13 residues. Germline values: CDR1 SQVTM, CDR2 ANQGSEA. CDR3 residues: CSVERQTRATQYF. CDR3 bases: TGCAGCGTTGAAAGGCAGACTCGAGCTACGCAGTATTTT.

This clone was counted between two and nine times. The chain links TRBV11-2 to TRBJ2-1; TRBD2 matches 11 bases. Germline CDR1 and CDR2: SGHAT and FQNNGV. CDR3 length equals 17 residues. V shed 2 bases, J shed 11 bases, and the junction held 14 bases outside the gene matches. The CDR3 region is CASSLSGTSGGGGKQFF. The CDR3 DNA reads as TGTGCCAGCAGCTTATCCGGGACTAGCGGCGGCGGAGGTAAGCAGTTCTTC.

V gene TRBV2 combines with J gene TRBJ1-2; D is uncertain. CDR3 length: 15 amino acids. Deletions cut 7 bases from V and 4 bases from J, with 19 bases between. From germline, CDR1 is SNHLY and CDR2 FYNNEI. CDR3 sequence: CASTSRTGVGYGYTF. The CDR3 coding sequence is TGTGCCAGCACTTCGAGGACTGGAGTGGGCTATGGCTACACCTTC.

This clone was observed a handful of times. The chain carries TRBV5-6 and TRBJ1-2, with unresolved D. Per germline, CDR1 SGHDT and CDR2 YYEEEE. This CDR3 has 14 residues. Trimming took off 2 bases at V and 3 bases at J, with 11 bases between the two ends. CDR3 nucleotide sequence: TGTGCCAGCAGCTTCGTAAGCACGGACTATGGCTACACCTTC. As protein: CASSFVSTDYGYTF.

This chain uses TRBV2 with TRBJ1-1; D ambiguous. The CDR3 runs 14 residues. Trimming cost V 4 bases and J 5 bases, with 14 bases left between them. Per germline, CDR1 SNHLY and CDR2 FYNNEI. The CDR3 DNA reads TGTGCCAGCAGTGGGGTGGGCCGAGGAACTGAAGCTTTCTTT. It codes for CASSGVGRGTEAFF.

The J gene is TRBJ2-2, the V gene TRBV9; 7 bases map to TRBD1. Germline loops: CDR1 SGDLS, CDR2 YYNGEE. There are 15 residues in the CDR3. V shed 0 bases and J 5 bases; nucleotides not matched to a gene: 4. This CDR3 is CASSVVLDRTGELFF. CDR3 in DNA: TGTGCCAGCAGCGTAGTTTTGGACAGGACCGGGGAGCTGTTTTTT.

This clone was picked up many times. CDR3 DNA sequence: TGTGCCAGCAGTTTGACGGGTAATGAAAAACTGTTTTTT. It codes for CASSLTGNEKLFF. The gene calls are TRBV25-1 and TRBJ1-4; D unclear. Between the trimmed V and J ends, which lost 5 bases and 4 bases, there was a span of 8 bases. Germline V gene data show CDR1 as MGHDK and CDR2 as SYGVNS. The CDR3 extends over 13 amino acids.

As DNA, the CDR3 is TGTGCCAGCAGCCAAGTGGCTGTAAATTCACCCCTCCACTTT. Translated, it gives CASSQVAVNSPLHF. The chain has TRBV7-9 and TRBJ1-6; D not resolved. V lost 5 bases and J lost 7, with 12 bases in between. CDR1 and CDR2 from the germline V gene are SEHNR and FQNEAQ (reference sequence). The CDR3 contains 14 residues.